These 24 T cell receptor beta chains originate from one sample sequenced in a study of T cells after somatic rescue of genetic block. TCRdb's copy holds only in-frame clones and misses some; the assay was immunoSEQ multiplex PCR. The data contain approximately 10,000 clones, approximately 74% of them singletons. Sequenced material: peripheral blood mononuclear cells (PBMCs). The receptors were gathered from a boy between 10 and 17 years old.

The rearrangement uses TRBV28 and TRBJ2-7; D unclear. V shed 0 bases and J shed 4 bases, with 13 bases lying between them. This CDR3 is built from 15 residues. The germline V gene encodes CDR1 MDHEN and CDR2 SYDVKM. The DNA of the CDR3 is TGTGCCAGCAGTTTATGGGCACTACGATTTTACGAGCAGTACTTC. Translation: CASSLWALRFYEQYF.

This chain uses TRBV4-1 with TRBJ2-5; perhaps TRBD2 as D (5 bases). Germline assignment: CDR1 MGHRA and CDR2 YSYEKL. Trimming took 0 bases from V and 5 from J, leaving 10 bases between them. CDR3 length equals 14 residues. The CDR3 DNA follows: TGCGCCAGCAGCCAAGAGCCGGGATATGAGACCCAGTACTTC. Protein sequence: CASSQEPGYETQYF.

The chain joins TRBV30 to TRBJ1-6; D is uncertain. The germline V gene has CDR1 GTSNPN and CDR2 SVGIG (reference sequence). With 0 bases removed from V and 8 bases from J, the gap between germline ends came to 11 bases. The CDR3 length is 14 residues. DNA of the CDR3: TGTGCCTGGAGTGTAGCGCGGGCCCATTCACCCCTCCACTTT. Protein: CAWSVARAHSPLHF.

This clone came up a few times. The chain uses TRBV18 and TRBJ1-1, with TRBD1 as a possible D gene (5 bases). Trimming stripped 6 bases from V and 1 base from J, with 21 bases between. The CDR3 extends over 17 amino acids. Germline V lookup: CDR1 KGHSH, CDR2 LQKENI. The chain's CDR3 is CASSPRVQGAGNTEAFF. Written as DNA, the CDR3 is TGTGCCAGCTCTCCAAGGGTCCAAGGGGCTGGGAACACTGAAGCTTTCTTT. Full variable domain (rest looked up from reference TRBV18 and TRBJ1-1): NAGVMQNPRHLVRRRGQEARLRCSPMKGHSHVYWYRQLPEEGLKFMVYLQKENIIDESGMPKERFSAEFPKEGPSILRIQQVVRGDSAAYFCASSPRVQGAGNTEAFFGQGTRLTVV.

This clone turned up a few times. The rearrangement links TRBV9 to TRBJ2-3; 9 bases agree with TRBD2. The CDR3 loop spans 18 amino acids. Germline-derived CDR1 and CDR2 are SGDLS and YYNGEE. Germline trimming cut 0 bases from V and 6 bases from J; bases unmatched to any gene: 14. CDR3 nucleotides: TGTGCCAGCAGCGTAGGGCGGAGTAGCGGGGGTCATGCGGATACGCAGTATTTT. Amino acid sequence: CASSVGRSSGGHADTQYF.

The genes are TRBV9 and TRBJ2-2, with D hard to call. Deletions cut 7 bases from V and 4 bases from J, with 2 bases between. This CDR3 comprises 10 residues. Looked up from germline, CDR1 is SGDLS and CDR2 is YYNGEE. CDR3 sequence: CASGTGELFF. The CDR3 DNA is TGTGCCAGCGGCACCGGGGAGCTGTTTTTT.

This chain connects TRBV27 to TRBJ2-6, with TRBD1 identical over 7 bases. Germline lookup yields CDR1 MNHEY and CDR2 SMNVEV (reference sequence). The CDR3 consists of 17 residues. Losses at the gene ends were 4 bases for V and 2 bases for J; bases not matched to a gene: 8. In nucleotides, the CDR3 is TGTGCCAGCAGTTCCGACAGGGAGTTAGCTGGGGCCAACGTCCTGACTTTC. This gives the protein CASSSDRELAGANVLTF.

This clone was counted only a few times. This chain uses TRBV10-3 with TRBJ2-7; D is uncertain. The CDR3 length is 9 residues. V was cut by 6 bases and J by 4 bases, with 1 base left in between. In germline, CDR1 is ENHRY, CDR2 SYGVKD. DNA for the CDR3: TGTGCCATCAGGTACGAGCAGTACTTC. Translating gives CAIRYEQYF.

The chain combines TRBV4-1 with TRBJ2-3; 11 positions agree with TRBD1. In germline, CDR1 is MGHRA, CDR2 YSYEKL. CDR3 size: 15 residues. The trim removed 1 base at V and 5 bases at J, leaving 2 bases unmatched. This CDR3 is CASSQVDRGRDTQYF. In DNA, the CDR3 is TGCGCCAGCAGCCAAGTGGACAGGGGGCGAGATACGCAGTATTTT.

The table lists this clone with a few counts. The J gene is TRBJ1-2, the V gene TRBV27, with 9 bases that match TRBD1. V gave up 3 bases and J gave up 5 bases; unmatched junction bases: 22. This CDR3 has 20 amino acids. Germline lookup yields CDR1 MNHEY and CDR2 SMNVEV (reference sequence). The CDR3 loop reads CASSLFSGTGKSSHIYGYTF. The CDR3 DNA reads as TGTGCCAGCAGTTTGTTTTCCGGGACAGGGAAAAGTTCCCACATTTATGGCTACACCTTC.

In nucleotides, the CDR3 is TGTGCCAGCTCCATGTCCCAACAGGGGGTTGCCTACGAGCAGTACTTC. Residues: CASSMSQQGVAYEQYF. This sequence joins TRBV27 and TRBJ2-5, with 8 bases identical to TRBD1. The end of the DNA fits TRBJ2-7 better, so the J call may be wrong. From germline, CDR1 is MNHEY and CDR2 SMNVEV (reference sequence). This CDR3 spans 16 amino acids.

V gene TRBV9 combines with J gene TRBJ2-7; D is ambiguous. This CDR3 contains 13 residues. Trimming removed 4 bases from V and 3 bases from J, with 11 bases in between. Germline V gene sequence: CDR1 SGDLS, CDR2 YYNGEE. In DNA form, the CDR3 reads TGTGCCAGCAGCCTACTACCCCTCTACGAGCAGTACTTC. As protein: CASSLLPLYEQYF.

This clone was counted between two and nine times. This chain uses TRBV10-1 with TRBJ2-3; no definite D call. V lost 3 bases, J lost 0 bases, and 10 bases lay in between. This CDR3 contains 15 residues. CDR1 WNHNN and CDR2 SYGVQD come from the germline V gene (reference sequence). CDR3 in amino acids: CASSEVQASTDTQYF. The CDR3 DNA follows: TGCGCCAGCAGTGAAGTCCAGGCTAGCACAGATACGCAGTATTTT.

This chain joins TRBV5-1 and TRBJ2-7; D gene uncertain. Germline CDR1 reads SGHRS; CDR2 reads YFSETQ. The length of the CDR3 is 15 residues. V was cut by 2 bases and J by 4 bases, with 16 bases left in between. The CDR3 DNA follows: TGCGCCAGCAGCTTAACTCTTACAGTGGGATACGAGCAGTACTTC. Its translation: CASSLTLTVGYEQYF.

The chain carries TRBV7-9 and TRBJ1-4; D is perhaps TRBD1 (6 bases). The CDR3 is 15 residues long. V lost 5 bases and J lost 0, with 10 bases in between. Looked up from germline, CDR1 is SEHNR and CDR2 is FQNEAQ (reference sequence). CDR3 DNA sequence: TGTGCCAGCAGCCGGACAGTCGCAACTAATGAAAAACTGTTTTTT. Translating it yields CASSRTVATNEKLFF.

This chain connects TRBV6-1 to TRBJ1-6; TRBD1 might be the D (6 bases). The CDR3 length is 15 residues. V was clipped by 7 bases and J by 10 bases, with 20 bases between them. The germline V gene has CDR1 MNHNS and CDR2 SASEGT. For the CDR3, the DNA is TGTGCCAGCATTTGGTTAGGGGGAAGGGAGTCACCCCTCCACTTT. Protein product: CASIWLGGRESPLHF.

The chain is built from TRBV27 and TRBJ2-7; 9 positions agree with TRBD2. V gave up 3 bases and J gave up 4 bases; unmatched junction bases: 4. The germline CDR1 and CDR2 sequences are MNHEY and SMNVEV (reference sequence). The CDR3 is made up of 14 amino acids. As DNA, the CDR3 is TGTGCCAGCAGTTTTAGCGGGAGTTGGTACGAGCAGTACTTC. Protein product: CASSFSGSWYEQYF.

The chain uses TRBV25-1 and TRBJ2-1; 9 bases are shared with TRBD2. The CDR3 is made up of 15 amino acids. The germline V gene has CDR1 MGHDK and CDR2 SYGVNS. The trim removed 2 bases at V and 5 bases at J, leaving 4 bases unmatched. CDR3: CASSEIAGVNNEQFF. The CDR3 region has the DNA TGTGCCAGCAGTGAAATAGCGGGAGTTAACAATGAGCAGTTCTTC.

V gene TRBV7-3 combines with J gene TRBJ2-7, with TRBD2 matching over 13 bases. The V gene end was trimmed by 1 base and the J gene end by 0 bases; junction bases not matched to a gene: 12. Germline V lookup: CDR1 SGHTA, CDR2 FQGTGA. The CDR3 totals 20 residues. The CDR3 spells CASSLMPWTSGGTSSYEQYF. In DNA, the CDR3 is TGTGCCAGCAGCTTAATGCCCTGGACTAGCGGGGGCACCAGCTCCTACGAGCAGTACTTC. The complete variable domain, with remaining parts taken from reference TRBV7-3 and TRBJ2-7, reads GAGVSQTPSNKVTEKGKYVELRCDPISGHTALYWYRQSLGQGPEFLIYFQGTGAADDSGLPNDRFFAVRPEGSVSTLKIQRTERGDSAVYLCASSLMPWTSGGTSSYEQYFGPGTRLTVT.

The CDR3 DNA is TGTGCCAGCAGTTTATGGCGGGGGGGTACTGAAGCTTTCTTT. Translation gives CASSLWRGGTEAFF. The chain joins TRBV27 to TRBJ1-1, with D tentatively TRBD1 (5 bases). Trimming left V 1 base short and J 5 bases short, with 11 bases between. The CDR3 consists of 14 residues. CDR1 is MNHEY, CDR2 SMNVEV, per germline (reference sequence).

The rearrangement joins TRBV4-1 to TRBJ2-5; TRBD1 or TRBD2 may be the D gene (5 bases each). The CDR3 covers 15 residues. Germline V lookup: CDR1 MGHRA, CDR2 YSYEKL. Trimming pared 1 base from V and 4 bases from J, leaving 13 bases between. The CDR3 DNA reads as TGCGCCAGCAGCCAAGGGGGGTTAAGCAGAGAGACCCAGTACTTC. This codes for CASSQGGLSRETQYF.

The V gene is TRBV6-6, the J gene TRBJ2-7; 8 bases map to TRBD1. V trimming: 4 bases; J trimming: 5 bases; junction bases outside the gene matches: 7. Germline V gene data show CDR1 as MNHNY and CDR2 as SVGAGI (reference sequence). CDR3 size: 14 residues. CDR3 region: CASSFGQGRNEQYF. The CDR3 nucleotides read TGTGCCAGCAGTTTCGGACAGGGACGCAACGAGCAGTACTTC.

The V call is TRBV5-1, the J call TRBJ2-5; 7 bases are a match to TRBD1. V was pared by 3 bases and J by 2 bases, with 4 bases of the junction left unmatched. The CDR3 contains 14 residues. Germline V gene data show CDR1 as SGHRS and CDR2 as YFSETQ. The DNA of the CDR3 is TGCGCCAGCAGCTCGACAGGGACACAAGAGACCCAGTACTTC. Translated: CASSSTGTQETQYF.

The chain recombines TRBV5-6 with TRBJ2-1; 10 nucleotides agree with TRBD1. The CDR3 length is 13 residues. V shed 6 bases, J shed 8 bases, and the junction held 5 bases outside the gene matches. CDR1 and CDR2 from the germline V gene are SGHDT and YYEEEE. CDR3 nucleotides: TGTGCCAGCACAAGGGACAGGGGCCATGAGCAGTTCTTC. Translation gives CASTRDRGHEQFF.